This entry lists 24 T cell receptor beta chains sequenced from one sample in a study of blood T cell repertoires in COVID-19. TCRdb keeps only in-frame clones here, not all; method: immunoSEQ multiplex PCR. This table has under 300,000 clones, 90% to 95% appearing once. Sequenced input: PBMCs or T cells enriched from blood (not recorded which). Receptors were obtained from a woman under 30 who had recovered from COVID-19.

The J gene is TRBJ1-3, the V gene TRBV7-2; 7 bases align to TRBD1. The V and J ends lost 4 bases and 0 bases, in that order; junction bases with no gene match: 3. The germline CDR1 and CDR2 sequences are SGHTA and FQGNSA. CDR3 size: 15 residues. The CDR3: CASSWDSSSGNTIYF. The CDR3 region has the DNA TGTGCCAGCAGCTGGGACAGTAGCTCTGGAAACACCATATATTTT.

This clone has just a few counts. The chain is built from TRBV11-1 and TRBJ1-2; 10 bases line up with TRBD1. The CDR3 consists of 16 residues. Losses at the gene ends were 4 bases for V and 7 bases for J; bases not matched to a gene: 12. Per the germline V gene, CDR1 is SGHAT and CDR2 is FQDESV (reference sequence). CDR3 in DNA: TGTGCCAGCAGCTCAATTTCGGGACAGGGGATTGGTGGCTACACCTTC. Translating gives CASSSISGQGIGGYTF. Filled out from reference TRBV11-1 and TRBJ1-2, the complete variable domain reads EAEVAQSPRYKITEKSQAVAFWCDPISGHATLYWYRQILGQGPELLVQFQDESVVDDSQLPKDRFSAERLKGVDSTLKIQPAELGDSAMYLCASSSISGQGIGGYTFGSGTRLTVV.

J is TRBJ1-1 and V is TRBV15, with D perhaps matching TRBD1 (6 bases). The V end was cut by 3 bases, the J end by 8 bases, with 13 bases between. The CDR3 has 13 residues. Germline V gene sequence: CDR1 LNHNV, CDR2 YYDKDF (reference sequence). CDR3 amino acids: CATSSLRGGEAFF. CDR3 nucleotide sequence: TGTGCCACCAGCAGTCTCAGGGGCGGCGAAGCTTTCTTT.

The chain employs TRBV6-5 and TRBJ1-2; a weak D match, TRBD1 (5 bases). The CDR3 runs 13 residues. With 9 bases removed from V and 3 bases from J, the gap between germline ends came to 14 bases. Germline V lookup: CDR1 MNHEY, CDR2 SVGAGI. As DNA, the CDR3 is TGTGCCAGTCAGCCTGCGACAGACTATGGCTACACCTTC. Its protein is CASQPATDYGYTF.

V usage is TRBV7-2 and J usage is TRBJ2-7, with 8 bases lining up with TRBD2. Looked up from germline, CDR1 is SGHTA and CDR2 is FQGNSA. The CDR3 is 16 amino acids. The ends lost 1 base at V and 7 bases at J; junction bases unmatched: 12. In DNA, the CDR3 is TGTGCCAGCAGCTTAGAGGCCCGCGGGGGGACTGGGGAGCAGTACTTC. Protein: CASSLEARGGTGEQYF. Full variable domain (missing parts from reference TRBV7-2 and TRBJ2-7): GAGVSQSPSNKVTEKGKDVELRCDPISGHTALYWYRQSLGQGLEFLIYFQGNSAPDKSGLPSDRFSAERTGGSVSTLTIQRTQQEDSAVYLCASSLEARGGTGEQYFGPGTRLTVT.

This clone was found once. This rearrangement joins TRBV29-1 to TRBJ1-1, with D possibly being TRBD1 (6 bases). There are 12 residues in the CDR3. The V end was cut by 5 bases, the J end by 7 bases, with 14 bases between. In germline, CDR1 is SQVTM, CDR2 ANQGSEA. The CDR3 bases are TGCAGCGTTACGCAGGGGATCATTGAAGCTTTCTTT. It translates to CSVTQGIIEAFF.

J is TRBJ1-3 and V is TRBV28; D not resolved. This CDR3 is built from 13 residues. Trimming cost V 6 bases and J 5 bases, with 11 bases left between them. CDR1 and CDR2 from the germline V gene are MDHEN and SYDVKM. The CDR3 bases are TGTGCCAGCAGGGCGGGGTTAAGAAACACCATATATTTT. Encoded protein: CASRAGLRNTIYF.

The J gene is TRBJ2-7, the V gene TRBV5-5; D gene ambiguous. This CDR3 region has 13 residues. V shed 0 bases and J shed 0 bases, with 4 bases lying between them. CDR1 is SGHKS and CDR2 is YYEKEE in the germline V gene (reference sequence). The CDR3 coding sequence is TGTGCCAGCAGCTTGGTCGGCTCCTACGAGCAGTACTTC. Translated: CASSLVGSYEQYF.

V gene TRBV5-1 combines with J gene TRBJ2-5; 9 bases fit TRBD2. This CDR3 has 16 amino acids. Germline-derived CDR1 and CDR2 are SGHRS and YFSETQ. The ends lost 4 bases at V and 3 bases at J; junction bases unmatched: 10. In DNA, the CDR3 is TGCGCCAGCAGCGCCGGAGAGTCTAGCGGGGAAGAGACCCAGTACTTC. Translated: CASSAGESSGEETQYF.

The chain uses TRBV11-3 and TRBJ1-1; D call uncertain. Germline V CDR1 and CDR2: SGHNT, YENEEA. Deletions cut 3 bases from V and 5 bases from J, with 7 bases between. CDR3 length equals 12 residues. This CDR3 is CASSFEWTEAFF. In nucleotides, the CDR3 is TGTGCCAGCAGCTTTGAGTGGACTGAAGCTTTCTTT.

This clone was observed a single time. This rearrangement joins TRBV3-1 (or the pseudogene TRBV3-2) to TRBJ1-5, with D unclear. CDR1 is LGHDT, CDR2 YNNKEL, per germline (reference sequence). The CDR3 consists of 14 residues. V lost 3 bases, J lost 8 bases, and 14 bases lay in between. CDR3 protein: CASSQGRIAEPQHF. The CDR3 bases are TGTGCCAGCAGCCAGGGGAGGATTGCGGAGCCCCAGCATTTT.

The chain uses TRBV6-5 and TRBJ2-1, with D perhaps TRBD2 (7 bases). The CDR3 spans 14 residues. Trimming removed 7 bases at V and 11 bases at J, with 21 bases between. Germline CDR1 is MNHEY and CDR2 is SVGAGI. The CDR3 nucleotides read TGTGCCAGCATCAACAGGGAGGGTCATACTCAGCAGTTCTTC. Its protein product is CASINREGHTQQFF.

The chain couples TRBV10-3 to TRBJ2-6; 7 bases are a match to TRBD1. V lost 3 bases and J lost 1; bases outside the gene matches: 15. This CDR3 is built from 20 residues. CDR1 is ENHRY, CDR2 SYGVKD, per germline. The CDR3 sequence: CAISDYLQGPRSSGANVLTF. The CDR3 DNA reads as TGTGCCATCAGTGACTACTTACAGGGGCCCAGGTCGTCTGGGGCCAACGTCCTGACTTTC.

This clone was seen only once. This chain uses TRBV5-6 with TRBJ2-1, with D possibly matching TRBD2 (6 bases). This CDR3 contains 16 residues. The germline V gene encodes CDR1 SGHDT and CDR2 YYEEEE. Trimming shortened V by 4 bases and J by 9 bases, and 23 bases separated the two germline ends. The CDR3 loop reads CASSPAWRGGAGEQFF. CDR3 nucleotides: TGTGCCAGCAGCCCGGCGTGGCGGGGAGGCGCGGGTGAGCAGTTCTTC.

CDR3 sequence: CASSPETGFSSYEQYF. As DNA, the CDR3 is TGTGCCAGCAGTCCGGAGACAGGATTCAGCTCCTACGAGCAGTACTTC. The chain couples TRBV27 to TRBJ2-7; D perhaps matches TRBD1 (6 bases). CDR3 length: 16 amino acids. From germline, CDR1 is MNHEY and CDR2 SMNVEV (reference sequence). V was cut by 5 bases and J by 0 bases, with 17 bases left in between.

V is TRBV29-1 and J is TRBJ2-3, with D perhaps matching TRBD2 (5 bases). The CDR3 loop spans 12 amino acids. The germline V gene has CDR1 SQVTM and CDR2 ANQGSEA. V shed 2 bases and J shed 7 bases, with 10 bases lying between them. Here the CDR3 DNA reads TGCAGCGTTGAATTCGGGATCTATACGCAGTATTTT. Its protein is CSVEFGIYTQYF.

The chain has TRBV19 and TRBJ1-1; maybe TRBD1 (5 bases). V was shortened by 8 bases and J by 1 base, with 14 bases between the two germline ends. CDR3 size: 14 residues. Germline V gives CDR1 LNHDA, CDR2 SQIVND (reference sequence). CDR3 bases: TGTGCCAGTTTCCAAACGACAGCGAACACTGAAGCTTTCTTT. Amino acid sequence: CASFQTTANTEAFF.

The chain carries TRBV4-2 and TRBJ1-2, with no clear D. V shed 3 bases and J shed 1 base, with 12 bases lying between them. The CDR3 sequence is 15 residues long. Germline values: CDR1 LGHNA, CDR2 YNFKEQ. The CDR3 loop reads CASSHLAGNNYGYTF. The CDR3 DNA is TGTGCCAGCAGCCACCTTGCCGGGAATAACTATGGCTACACCTTC.

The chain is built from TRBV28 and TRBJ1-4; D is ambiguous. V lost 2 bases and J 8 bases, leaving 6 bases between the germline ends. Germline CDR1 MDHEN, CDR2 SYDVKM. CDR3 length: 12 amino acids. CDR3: CASSLLGEKLFF. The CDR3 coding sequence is TGTGCCAGCAGTTTACTAGGCGAAAAACTGTTTTTT. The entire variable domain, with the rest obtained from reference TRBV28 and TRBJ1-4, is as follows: DVKVTQSSRYLVKRTGEKVFLECVQDMDHENMFWYRQDPGLGLRLIYFSYDVKMKEKGDIPEGYSVSREKKERFSLILESASTNQTSMYLCASSLLGEKLFFGSGTQLSVL.

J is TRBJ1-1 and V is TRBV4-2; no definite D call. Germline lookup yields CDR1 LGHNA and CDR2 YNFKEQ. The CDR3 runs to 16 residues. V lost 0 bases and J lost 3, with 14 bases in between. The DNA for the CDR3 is TGTGCCAGCAGCCAAGATCTTTTAGGGAGGGACACTGAAGCTTTCTTT. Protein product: CASSQDLLGRDTEAFF.

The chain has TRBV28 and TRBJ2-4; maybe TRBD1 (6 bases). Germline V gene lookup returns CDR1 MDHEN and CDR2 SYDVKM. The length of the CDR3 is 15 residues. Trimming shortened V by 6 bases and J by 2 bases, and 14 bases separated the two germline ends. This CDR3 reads CASSGRGQTKNIQYF. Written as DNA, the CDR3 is TGTGCCAGCAGCGGTCGAGGACAGACCAAAAACATTCAGTACTTC. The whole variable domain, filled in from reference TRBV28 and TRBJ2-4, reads DVKVTQSSRYLVKRTGEKVFLECVQDMDHENMFWYRQDPGLGLRLIYFSYDVKMKEKGDIPEGYSVSREKKERFSLILESASTNQTSMYLCASSGRGQTKNIQYFGAGTRLSVL.

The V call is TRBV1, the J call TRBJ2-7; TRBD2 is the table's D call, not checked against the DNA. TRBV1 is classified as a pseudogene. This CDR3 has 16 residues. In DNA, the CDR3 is TGCACCAGCAGCCAAGATATCCCTAGCGGGGAGGACGAGCAGTACTTC. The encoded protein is CTSSQDIPSGEDEQYF.

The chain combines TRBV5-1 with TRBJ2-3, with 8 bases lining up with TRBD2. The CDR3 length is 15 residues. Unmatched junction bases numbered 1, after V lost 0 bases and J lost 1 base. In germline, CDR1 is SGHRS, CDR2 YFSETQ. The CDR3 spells CASSLGAGGTDTQYF. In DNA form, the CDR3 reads TGCGCCAGCAGCTTGGGAGCGGGGGGCACAGATACGCAGTATTTT.

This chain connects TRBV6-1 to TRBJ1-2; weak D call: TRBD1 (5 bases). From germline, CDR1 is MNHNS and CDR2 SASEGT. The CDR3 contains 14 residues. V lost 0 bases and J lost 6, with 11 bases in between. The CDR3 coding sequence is TGTGCCAGCAGTGAAGCGCTAACGGGGGATGGCTACACCTTC. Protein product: CASSEALTGDGYTF.